Listed here are 21 T cell receptor beta chains from one sample, sequenced in a study of shared clonotypes between healthy human individuals. Data came from immunoSEQ multiplex PCR; TCRdb stores just in-frame clones and leaves some out. This table holds fewer than 1.8 million clones, around 98.5% found once. Material: naive CD4+ T cells sorted from blood. As for subset: CD45RA+ positively selected. These receptors originate from a man between 25 and 39 years old in good health.

This sequence joins TRBV6-4 and TRBJ2-1; TRBD2 is a possible D gene (6 bases). Germline CDR1 MRHNA, CDR2 SNTAGT. The CDR3 is made up of 15 amino acids. V was clipped by 3 bases and J by 8 bases, with 17 bases between them. CDR3 DNA sequence: TGTGCCAGCAGTGATGTTTTTGCGGGACTGGATGAGCAGTTCTTC. Translation gives CASSDVFAGLDEQFF.

The chain recombines TRBV21-1 with TRBJ2-5; the table's D call TRBD2 went unverified against the DNA. TRBV21-1 is flagged as a pseudogene. The CDR3 loop spans 15 amino acids. The CDR3 sequence: CASSNPAGVRETQYF. Here the CDR3 DNA reads TGTGCCAGCAGCAACCCCGCGGGAGTAAGAGAGACCCAGTACTTC.

Turning to this clone: The same CDR3 arises from other DNA sequences in this sample as well. The V gene is TRBV5-1, the J gene TRBJ1-4, with D possibly TRBD1 on 5 matching bases. The germline gives CDR1 SGHRS, CDR2 YFSETQ. This CDR3 spans 15 amino acids. Trimming shortened V by 0 bases and J by 5 bases, and 11 bases separated the two germline ends. The CDR3 DNA reads as TGCGCCAGCAGCTTGGTCGGGGGGACGAATGAAAAACTGTTTTTT. Its translation: CASSLVGGTNEKLFF.

As to this clone: This specimen includes other DNA sequences encoding the same CDR3. The J gene is TRBJ1-1, the V gene TRBV9; D uncertain. V lost 1 base to trimming and J lost 2 bases, with 6 bases between them. The length of the CDR3 is 13 residues. CDR1 and CDR2 (germline): SGDLS, YYNGEE. CDR3 amino acids: CASSVNRNTEAFF. CDR3 sequence (DNA): TGTGCCAGCAGCGTAAACAGAAACACTGAAGCTTTCTTT.

The chain combines TRBV7-7 with TRBJ1-5; no clear D gene. CDR3 length: 13 amino acids. Trimming pared 1 base from V and 6 bases from J, leaving 7 bases between. Germline V gene data show CDR1 as SSHAT and CDR2 as FNYEAQ (reference sequence). CDR3 residues: CASSLERGQPQHF. The CDR3 region has the DNA TGTGCCAGCAGCTTAGAAAGAGGTCAGCCCCAGCATTTT.

The gene calls are TRBV2 and TRBJ2-3; 8 bases are a match to TRBD1. Per the germline V gene, CDR1 is SNHLY and CDR2 is FYNNEI. V trimming: 3 bases; J trimming: 3 bases; junction bases outside the gene matches: 8. This CDR3 is built from 16 residues. The CDR3 protein is CASSDEEQGGTDTQYF. The DNA for the CDR3 is TGTGCCAGCAGTGATGAGGAACAGGGGGGTACAGATACGCAGTATTTT.

The J gene is TRBJ2-7, the V gene TRBV18; TRBD1 matches 7 bases. The V gene's germline CDR1 is KGHSH and CDR2 LQKENI. This CDR3 comprises 14 residues. Losses at the gene ends were 5 bases for V and 0 bases for J; bases not matched to a gene: 4. CDR3 sequence reads: CASSLGQSSYEQYF. For the CDR3, the DNA is TGTGCCAGCTCATTGGGACAGAGCTCCTACGAGCAGTACTTC.

The chain links TRBV5-4 to TRBJ2-1; TRBD2 matches at 7 bases. The CDR3 runs 15 residues. V was clipped by 1 base and J by 8 bases; unmatched bases: 9. CDR1 and CDR2 from the germline V gene are SGHNT and YYREEE (reference sequence). As DNA, the CDR3 is TGTGCCAGCAGCTTGAAGGCGGGAGAGAGTCATGAGCAGTTCTTC. Translated, it gives CASSLKAGESHEQFF.

The chain has TRBV27 and TRBJ1-5; tentative D call: TRBD1 (5 bases). The CDR3 spans 13 residues. From germline, CDR1 is MNHEY and CDR2 SMNVEV (reference sequence). Trimming shortened V by 3 bases and J by 4 bases, and 7 bases separated the two germline ends. The CDR3 DNA is TGTGCCAGCAGTTTCAGGGAGAATCAGCCCCAGCATTTT. Residues: CASSFRENQPQHF.

The gene calls are TRBV9 and TRBJ1-1; no reliable D call. This CDR3 spans 16 amino acids. V was pared by 4 bases and J by 0 bases, with 16 bases between. The germline gives CDR1 SGDLS, CDR2 YYNGEE. The CDR3 region is CASSPRDGLMNTEAFF. The CDR3, as DNA: TGTGCCAGCAGCCCCCGGGATGGGCTAATGAACACTGAAGCTTTCTTT.

The V and J genes are TRBV7-2 and TRBJ1-5; D is unresolved. Germline loops: CDR1 SGHTA, CDR2 FQGNSA. V was cut by 2 bases and J by 6 bases, with 8 bases left in between. This CDR3 spans 13 amino acids. CDR3 sequence (DNA): TGTGCCAGCAGCTTAATGGGAAGTCAGCCCCAGCATTTT. This encodes CASSLMGSQPQHF.

The chain employs TRBV12-5 and TRBJ2-1, with D possibly being TRBD1 (5 bases). V lost 1 base and J 4 bases, leaving 11 bases between the germline ends. This CDR3 has 15 amino acids. Germline values: CDR1 LGHNT, CDR2 FRNRAP. CDR3 protein: CASGLGPDRYNEQFF. CDR3 sequence (DNA): TGTGCTAGTGGTTTGGGACCCGACAGATACAATGAGCAGTTCTTC.

The chain employs TRBV14 and TRBJ1-1; no clear D gene. The ends were cut back, 0 bases at V and 6 bases at J, with 5 bases in the middle. Germline V gene data show CDR1 as SGHDN and CDR2 as FVKESK. The CDR3 has 12 amino acids. In DNA, the CDR3 is TGTGCCAGCAGCCAAGATACAGCTGAAGCTTTCTTT. Amino acids: CASSQDTAEAFF.

For this clone: Other nucleotide sequences from this sample produce the same CDR3. The chain is built from TRBV18 and TRBJ2-3; D is ambiguous. The germline gives CDR1 KGHSH, CDR2 LQKENI. Trimming pared 6 bases from V and 1 base from J, leaving 8 bases between. There are 13 residues in the CDR3. The CDR3 region has the DNA TGTGCCAGCTCGCCTATTGGCACAGATACGCAGTATTTT. Its protein is CASSPIGTDTQYF.

The V and J genes are TRBV29-1 and TRBJ2-3; no firm D call. Germline lookup yields CDR1 SQVTM and CDR2 ANQGSEA. This CDR3 region has 16 residues. V was clipped by 0 bases and J by 0 bases, with 13 bases between them. This CDR3 reads CSVEDRLHSSTDTQYF. DNA for the CDR3: TGCAGCGTTGAAGATCGGTTACATTCTAGCACAGATACGCAGTATTTT.

The rearrangement uses TRBV27 and TRBJ2-3; D is possibly TRBD2 (5 bases). Germline V gives CDR1 MNHEY, CDR2 SMNVEV (reference sequence). The CDR3 loop spans 15 amino acids. DNA of the CDR3: TGTGTCACAGCGGATTCACGCAGTCGCACAGATACGCAGTATTTT. This codes for CVTADSRSRTDTQYF.

CDR3 sequence reads: CAWSVSYEQYF. CDR3 DNA: TGTGCCTGGAGTGTCAGTTACGAGCAGTACTTC. The chain carries TRBV30 and TRBJ2-7; no definite D call. Per the germline V gene, CDR1 is GTSNPN and CDR2 is SVGIG (reference sequence). Between the trimmed V and J ends, which lost 0 bases and 4 bases, there was a span of 4 bases. CDR3 length: 11 residues.

V is TRBV5-5 and J is TRBJ2-2; 9 nucleotides align to TRBD1. The CDR3 runs 19 residues. V lost 1 base, J lost 2 bases, and 12 bases stayed unmatched. CDR1 and CDR2 (germline): SGHKS, YYEKEE (reference sequence). CDR3 sequence (DNA): TGTGCCAGCAGCTTGATATTCCCTCCGGGACAGGGAAACACCGGGGAGCTGTTTTTT. Residues: CASSLIFPPGQGNTGELFF.

V gene TRBV4-3 combines with J gene TRBJ2-1, with 8 bases lining up with TRBD2. Germline CDR1 is LGHNA and CDR2 is YSLEER. The CDR3 is made up of 19 amino acids. J lost 7 bases, V lost 3 bases, and 20 bases had no gene match. This CDR3 is CASSHRVAGRIGDSNEQFF. The CDR3 coding sequence is TGCGCCAGCAGCCACCGGGTAGCGGGGCGCATTGGTGATTCTAATGAGCAGTTCTTC.

The chain couples TRBV7-9 to TRBJ1-2; a weak D match, TRBD1 (5 bases). The CDR3 loop spans 15 amino acids. Germline CDR1 reads SEHNR; CDR2 reads FQNEAQ (reference sequence). V shed 2 bases and J shed 3 bases, with 13 bases lying between them. This CDR3 reads CASSLTQGSDYGYTF. DNA of the CDR3: TGTGCCAGCAGCTTAACGCAGGGCTCTGACTATGGCTACACCTTC. Variable domain in full (rest from reference TRBV7-9 and TRBJ1-2): DTGVSQNPRHKITKRGQNVTFRCDPISEHNRLYWYRQTLGQGPEFLTYFQNEAQLEKSRLLSDRFSAERPKGSFSTLEIQRTEQGDSAMYLCASSLTQGSDYGYTFGSGTRLTVV.

This chain connects TRBV18 to TRBJ1-4; 8 nucleotides align to TRBD1. J gave up 5 bases and V 1 base, and 3 bases lay outside the gene matches. This CDR3 is built from 15 residues. Germline assignment: CDR1 KGHSH and CDR2 LQKENI. CDR3 sequence reads: CASSPLGQENEKLFF. DNA of the CDR3: TGTGCCAGCTCACCACTGGGACAGGAGAATGAAAAACTGTTTTTT.